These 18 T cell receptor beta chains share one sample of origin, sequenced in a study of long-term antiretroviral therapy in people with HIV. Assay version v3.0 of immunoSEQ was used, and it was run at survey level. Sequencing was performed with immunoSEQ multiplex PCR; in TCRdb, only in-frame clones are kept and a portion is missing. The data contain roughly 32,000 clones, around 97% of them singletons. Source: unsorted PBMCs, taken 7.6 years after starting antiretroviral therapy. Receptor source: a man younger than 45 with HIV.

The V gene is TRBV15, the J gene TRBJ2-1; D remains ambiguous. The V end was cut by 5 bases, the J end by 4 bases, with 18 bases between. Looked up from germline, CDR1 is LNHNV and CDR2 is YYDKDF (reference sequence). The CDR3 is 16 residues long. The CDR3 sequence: CATSSRPQVPYNEQFF. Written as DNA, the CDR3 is TGTGCCACCAGCTCAAGACCCCAGGTGCCTTACAATGAGCAGTTCTTC.

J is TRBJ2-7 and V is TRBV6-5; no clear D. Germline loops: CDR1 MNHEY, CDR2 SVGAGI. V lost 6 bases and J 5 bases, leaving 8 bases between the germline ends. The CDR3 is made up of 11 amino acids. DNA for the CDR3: TGTGCCAGCAGCCGCCTCGACGAGCAGTACTTC. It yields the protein CASSRLDEQYF.

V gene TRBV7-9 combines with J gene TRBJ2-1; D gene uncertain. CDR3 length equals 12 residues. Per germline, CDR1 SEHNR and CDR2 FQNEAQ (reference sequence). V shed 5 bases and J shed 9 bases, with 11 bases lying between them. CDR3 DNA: TGTGCCAGCAGCCTAAGGGTGGGTGAGCAGTTCTTC. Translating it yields CASSLRVGEQFF.

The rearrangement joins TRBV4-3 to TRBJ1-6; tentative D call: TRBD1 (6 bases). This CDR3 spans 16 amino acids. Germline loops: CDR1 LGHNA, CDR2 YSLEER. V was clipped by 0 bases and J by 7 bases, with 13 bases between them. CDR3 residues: CASSQDLGTRNSPLHF. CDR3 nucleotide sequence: TGCGCCAGCAGCCAAGATCTCGGGACACGCAATTCACCCCTCCACTTT.

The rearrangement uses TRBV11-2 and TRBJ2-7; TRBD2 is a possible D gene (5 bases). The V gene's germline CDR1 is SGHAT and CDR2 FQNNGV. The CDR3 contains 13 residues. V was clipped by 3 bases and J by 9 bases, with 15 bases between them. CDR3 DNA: TGTGCCAGCAGCTTCAGATCGGGAACTGGGCAGTACTTC. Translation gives CASSFRSGTGQYF.

CDR3 in DNA: TGCGCCAGCAGCTACTTCTTCACCGGGACAGGGATAGGGAATGAGCAGTTCTTC. Translated: CASSYFFTGTGIGNEQFF. The chain couples TRBV4-1 to TRBJ2-1; TRBD1 agrees at 9 bases. The CDR3 loop spans 18 amino acids. The junction had 18 bases not matched to a gene; V was cut back by 5 bases and J by 7 bases. Looked up from germline, CDR1 is MGHRA and CDR2 is YSYEKL.

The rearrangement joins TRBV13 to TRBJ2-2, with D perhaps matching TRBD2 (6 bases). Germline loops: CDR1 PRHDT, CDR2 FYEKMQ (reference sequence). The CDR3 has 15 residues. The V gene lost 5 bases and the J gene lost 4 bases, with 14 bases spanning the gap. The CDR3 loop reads CASSGTGLSTGELFF. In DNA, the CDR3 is TGTGCCAGCAGCGGAACGGGACTCTCCACCGGGGAGCTGTTTTTT.

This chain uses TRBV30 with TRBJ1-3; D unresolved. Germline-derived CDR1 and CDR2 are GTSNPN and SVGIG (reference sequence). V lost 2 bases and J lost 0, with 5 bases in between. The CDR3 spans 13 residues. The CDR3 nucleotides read TGTGCCTGGAGTAGAGGCTCTGGAAACACCATATATTTT. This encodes CAWSRGSGNTIYF.

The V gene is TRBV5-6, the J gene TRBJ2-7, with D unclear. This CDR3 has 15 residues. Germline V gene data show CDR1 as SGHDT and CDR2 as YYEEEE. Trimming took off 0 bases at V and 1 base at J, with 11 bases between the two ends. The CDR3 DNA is TGTGCCAGCAGCTTGGCTAGTCGGCGGTCCTACGAGCAGTACTTC. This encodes CASSLASRRSYEQYF.

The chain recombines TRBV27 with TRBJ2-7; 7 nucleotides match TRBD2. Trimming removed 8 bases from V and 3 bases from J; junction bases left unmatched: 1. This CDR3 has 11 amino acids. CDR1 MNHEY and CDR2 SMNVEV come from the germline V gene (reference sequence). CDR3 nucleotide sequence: TGTGCCAGCGGGGGGGGCTACGAGCAGTACTTC. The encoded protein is CASGGGYEQYF.

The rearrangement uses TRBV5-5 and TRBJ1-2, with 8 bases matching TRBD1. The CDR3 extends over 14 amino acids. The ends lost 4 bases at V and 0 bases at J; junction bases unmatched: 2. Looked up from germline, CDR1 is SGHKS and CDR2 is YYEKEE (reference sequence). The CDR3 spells CASSPGQANYGYTF. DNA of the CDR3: TGTGCCAGCAGCCCGGGACAGGCTAACTATGGCTACACCTTC. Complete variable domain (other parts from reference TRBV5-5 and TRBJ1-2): DAGVTQSPTHLIKTRGQQVTLRCSPISGHKSVSWYQQVLGQGPQFIFQYYEKEERGRGNFPDRFSARQFPNYSSELNVNALLLGDSALYLCASSPGQANYGYTFGSGTRLTVV.

This CDR3 is CSVELTLTGEVKNIQYF. CDR3 nucleotide sequence: TGCAGCGTTGAACTTACTTTGACAGGGGAGGTCAAAAACATTCAGTACTTC. V usage is TRBV29-1 and J usage is TRBJ2-4; 8 bases are a match to TRBD1. The junction had 12 bases not matched to a gene; V was cut back by 2 bases and J by 3 bases. This CDR3 has 17 residues. Germline loops: CDR1 SQVTM, CDR2 ANQGSEA.

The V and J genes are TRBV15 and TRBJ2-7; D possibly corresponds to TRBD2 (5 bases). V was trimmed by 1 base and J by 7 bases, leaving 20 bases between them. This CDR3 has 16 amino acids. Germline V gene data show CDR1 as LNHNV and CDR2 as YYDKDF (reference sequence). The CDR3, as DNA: TGTGCCACCAGCAGAGCATATTTCACGGACTCTGAAGAGCAGTACTTC. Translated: CATSRAYFTDSEEQYF.

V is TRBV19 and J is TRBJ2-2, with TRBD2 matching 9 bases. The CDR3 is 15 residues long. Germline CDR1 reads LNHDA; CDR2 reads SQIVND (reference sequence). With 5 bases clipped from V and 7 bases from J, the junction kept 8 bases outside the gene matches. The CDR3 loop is CASSLLAGVFGELFF. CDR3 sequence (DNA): TGTGCCAGTAGTCTATTAGCGGGAGTATTCGGGGAGCTGTTTTTT.

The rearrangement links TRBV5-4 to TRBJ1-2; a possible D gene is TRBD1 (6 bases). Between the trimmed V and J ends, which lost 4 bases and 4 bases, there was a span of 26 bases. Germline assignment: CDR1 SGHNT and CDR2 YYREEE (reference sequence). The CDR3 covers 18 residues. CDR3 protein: CASSRPGQTSKGVYGYTF. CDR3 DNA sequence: TGTGCCAGCAGCCGGCCGGGACAAACGAGCAAGGGAGTCTATGGCTACACCTTC.

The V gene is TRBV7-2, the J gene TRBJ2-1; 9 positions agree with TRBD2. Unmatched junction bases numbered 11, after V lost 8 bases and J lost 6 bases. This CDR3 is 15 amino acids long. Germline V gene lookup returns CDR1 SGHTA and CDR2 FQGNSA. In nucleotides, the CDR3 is TGTGCCAGCGCGAACTCGGCTAGCGGGGTCAATGAGCAGTTCTTC. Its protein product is CASANSASGVNEQFF. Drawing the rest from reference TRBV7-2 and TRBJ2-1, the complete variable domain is GAGVSQSPSNKVTEKGKDVELRCDPISGHTALYWYRQSLGQGLEFLIYFQGNSAPDKSGLPSDRFSAERTGGSVSTLTIQRTQQEDSAVYLCASANSASGVNEQFFGPGTRLTVL.

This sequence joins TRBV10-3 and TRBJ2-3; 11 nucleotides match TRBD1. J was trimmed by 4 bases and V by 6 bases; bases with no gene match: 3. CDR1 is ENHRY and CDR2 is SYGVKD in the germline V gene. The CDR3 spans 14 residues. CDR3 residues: CAIRPGQGADTQYF. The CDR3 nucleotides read TGTGCCATCAGACCGGGACAGGGGGCAGATACGCAGTATTTT.

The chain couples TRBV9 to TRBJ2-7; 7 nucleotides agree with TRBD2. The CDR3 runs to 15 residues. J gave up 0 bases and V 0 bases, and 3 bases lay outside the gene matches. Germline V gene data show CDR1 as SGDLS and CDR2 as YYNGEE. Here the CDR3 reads CASSVVAGSSYEQYF. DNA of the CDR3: TGTGCCAGCAGCGTAGTAGCGGGTAGCTCCTACGAGCAGTACTTC.